These 19 T cell receptor beta chains came from one sample sequenced in a study of shared clonotypes between healthy human individuals. Sequenced by immunoSEQ multiplex PCR; TCRdb stores in-frame clones only, minus some. The sample lists about a million clones, approximately 77% occurring once. Sequenced sample: memory CD4+ T cells from PBMCs. Subset specified: CD45RA-negative fraction. Receptors originate from a man between 18 and 29 years old in good health. Some clones in this sample may be carry-over from other donors' samples.

V usage is TRBV30 and J usage is TRBJ2-1, with TRBD1 matching 9 bases. Germline lookup yields CDR1 GTSNPN and CDR2 SVGIG (reference sequence). The CDR3 loop spans 13 amino acids. Germline trimming cut 3 bases from V and 7 bases from J; bases unmatched to any gene: 4. In DNA form, the CDR3 reads TGTGCCTGGAGACAGGGGGCTGGGAATGAGCAGTTCTTC. Protein sequence: CAWRQGAGNEQFF.

The V call is TRBV4-2, the J call TRBJ2-3; TRBD2 matches 8 bases. CDR3 length: 16 residues. CDR1 and CDR2 (germline): LGHNA, YNFKEQ. With V trimmed by 4 bases and J by 0 bases, 6 bases remained unmatched. CDR3 in DNA: TGTGCCAGCAGCCCCGGATCTAGCGGGAGCACAGATACGCAGTATTTT. Protein sequence: CASSPGSSGSTDTQYF.

The V call is TRBV5-1, the J call TRBJ2-1, with D maybe TRBD2 (7 bases). With 7 bases removed from V and 6 bases from J, the gap between germline ends came to 23 bases. The CDR3 covers 16 residues. CDR1 and CDR2 (germline): SGHRS, YFSETQ. The CDR3: CASATLWGGSRNEQFF. CDR3 sequence (DNA): TGCGCCAGCGCTACCCTTTGGGGGGGCAGTCGCAATGAGCAGTTCTTC.

This clone has just a few counts. J is TRBJ2-1 and V is TRBV28, with TRBD2 matching over 10 bases. The CDR3 is 17 amino acids. With 7 bases clipped from V and 1 base from J, the junction kept 10 bases outside the gene matches. Germline V gene lookup returns CDR1 MDHEN and CDR2 SYDVKM. The CDR3 loop is CASTTGASGSSYNEQFF. In DNA form, the CDR3 reads TGTGCCAGCACCACGGGGGCTAGCGGGAGTTCCTACAATGAGCAGTTCTTC.

The rearrangement uses TRBV4-1 and TRBJ2-1, with a tentative D call TRBD2 (5 bases). Germline values: CDR1 MGHRA, CDR2 YSYEKL. The CDR3 runs 16 residues. V was shortened by 4 bases and J by 0 bases, with 13 bases between the two germline ends. CDR3 sequence (DNA): TGCGCCAGCAGCCCCCCTCCGGGGAGCTCCTACAATGAGCAGTTCTTC. Amino acids: CASSPPPGSSYNEQFF.

This clone was observed a handful of times. The V and J genes are TRBV7-7 and TRBJ2-2, with D perhaps TRBD2 (6 bases). Between the trimmed V and J ends, which lost 1 base and 6 bases, there was a span of 9 bases. CDR1 is SSHAT and CDR2 is FNYEAQ in the germline V gene (reference sequence). The CDR3 runs to 14 residues. CDR3 region: CASSLDGSAGELFF. The CDR3 nucleotides read TGTGCCAGCAGCTTAGACGGGAGCGCCGGGGAGCTGTTTTTT.

The gene calls are TRBV13 and TRBJ2-3; 10 positions agree with TRBD2. The CDR3 has 18 residues. J gave up 3 bases and V 5 bases, and 14 bases lay outside the gene matches. Germline-derived CDR1 and CDR2 are PRHDT and FYEKMQ (reference sequence). The CDR3 sequence is CASSRGWLAGAETDTQYF. In DNA, the CDR3 is TGTGCCAGCAGCCGCGGGTGGCTAGCGGGAGCGGAGACAGATACGCAGTATTTT.

The J gene is TRBJ2-1, the V gene TRBV30, with 8 bases identical to TRBD2. CDR3 length: 14 amino acids. J was trimmed by 6 bases and V by 2 bases; bases with no gene match: 6. The V gene's germline CDR1 is GTSNPN and CDR2 SVGIG (reference sequence). Here the CDR3 DNA reads TGTGCCTGGAGTACCCTCGGACTAGCCAATGAGCAGTTCTTC. It encodes CAWSTLGLANEQFF.

Worth noting for this clone: An end of the junction does not agree with germline; a read error may underlie this. The rearrangement links TRBV13 to TRBJ1-1; D possibly corresponds to TRBD1 (5 bases). The V gene's germline CDR1 is PRHDT and CDR2 FYEKMQ (reference sequence). The CDR3 totals 15 residues. CDR3 sequence (DNA): TGTGCCAGCAGCATAGGCCCCCAGGGGAACACTGAAGCTTTCTTT. Its translation is CASSIGPQGNTEAFF. Full variable domain (rest looked up from reference TRBV13 and TRBJ1-1): AAGVIQSPRHLIKEKRETATLKCYPIPRHDTVYWYQQGPGQDPQFLISFYEKMQSDKGSIPDRFSAQQFSDYHSELNMSSLELGDSALYFCASSIGPQGNTEAFFGQGTRLTVV.

As concerns this clone: A junction end diverges from the germline sequence, so it may reflect a read error. V and J are TRBV2 and TRBJ1-6, with TRBD1 as a possible D gene (6 bases). The germline V gene has CDR1 SNHLY and CDR2 FYNNEI. This CDR3 is 14 amino acids long. CDR3 nucleotide sequence: TGTGCCAGCAGCGAAGGTTGGGGGGCAGCACCCCTCCACTTT. It encodes CASSEGWGAAPLHF. Full variable domain (remainder filled in from reference TRBV2 and TRBJ1-6): EPEVTQTPSHQVTQMGQEVILRCVPISNHLYFYWYRQILGQKVEFLVSFYNNEISEKSEIFDDQFSVERPDGSNFTLKIRSTKLEDSAMYFCASSEGWGAAPLHFGNGTRLTVT.

This clone was counted a few times. The chain uses TRBV2 and TRBJ1-2, with unresolved D. The CDR3 has 12 amino acids. Germline values: CDR1 SNHLY, CDR2 FYNNEI. V lost 2 bases and J 9 bases, leaving 10 bases between the germline ends. For the CDR3, the DNA is TGTGCCAGCAGTGAACTACTAGAAAGCTACACCTTC. It codes for CASSELLESYTF.

Written as DNA, the CDR3 is TGTGCCAGCAGCTCGGGACTAGCGGGAGAGTACGAGCAGTACTTC. It specifies CASSSGLAGEYEQYF. The chain joins TRBV28 to TRBJ2-7; 14 bases line up with TRBD2. V shed 6 bases and J 4 bases; nucleotides not matched to a gene: 5. The CDR3 totals 15 residues. Germline-derived CDR1 and CDR2 are MDHEN and SYDVKM. Full variable domain (rest looked up from reference TRBV28 and TRBJ2-7): DVKVTQSSRYLVKRTGEKVFLECVQDMDHENMFWYRQDPGLGLRLIYFSYDVKMKEKGDIPEGYSVSREKKERFSLILESASTNQTSMYLCASSSGLAGEYEQYFGPGTRLTVT.

The chain joins TRBV9 to TRBJ2-2; D is undetermined. Germline CDR1 SGDLS, CDR2 YYNGEE. The length of the CDR3 is 15 residues. Trimming removed 5 bases at V and 3 bases at J, with 14 bases between. The CDR3 DNA sequence: TGTGCCAGCAGTGGAGTAGTGGGTGACACCGGGGAGCTGTTTTTT. Its translation: CASSGVVGDTGELFF.

The genes are TRBV29-1 and TRBJ1-1; 7 bases map to TRBD1. This CDR3 spans 12 amino acids. Germline assignment: CDR1 SQVTM and CDR2 ANQGSEA. Trimming removed 7 bases from V and 4 bases from J; junction bases left unmatched: 6. CDR3 bases: TGCAGCGCATACAGGGGTTCCACTGAAGCTTTCTTT. Protein: CSAYRGSTEAFF. The variable domain in full, with the rest retrieved from reference TRBV29-1 and TRBJ1-1, is SAVISQKPSRDICQRGTSLTIQCQVDSQVTMMFWYRQQPGQSLTLIATANQGSEATYESGFVIDKFPISRPNLTFSTLTVSNMSPEDSSIYLCSAYRGSTEAFFGQGTRLTVV.

This clone was seen more than once but under ten times. V and J are TRBV28 and TRBJ1-4; tentatively, D is TRBD1 (5 bases). The ends were cut back, 5 bases at V and 5 bases at J, with 15 bases in the middle. The CDR3 sequence is 15 residues long. The germline CDR1 and CDR2 sequences are MDHEN and SYDVKM. In nucleotides, the CDR3 is TGTGCCAGCAGTCCGGCCGGGACGGGGAATGAAAAACTGTTTTTT. This sequence encodes CASSPAGTGNEKLFF.

This clone has more than one count but fewer than ten. The J gene is TRBJ1-1, the V gene TRBV9; no firm D call. Trimming shortened V by 4 bases and J by 1 base, and 5 bases separated the two germline ends. Germline V lookup: CDR1 SGDLS, CDR2 YYNGEE. CDR3 length: 12 residues. In DNA, the CDR3 is TGTGCCAGCAGCAGAGGGAACACTGAAGCTTTCTTT. It specifies CASSRGNTEAFF. The whole variable domain, filled in from reference TRBV9 and TRBJ1-1, reads DSGVTQTPKHLITATGQRVTLRCSPRSGDLSVYWYQQSLDQGLQFLIQYYNGEERAKGNILERFSAQQFPDLHSELNLSSLELGDSALYFCASSRGNTEAFFGQGTRLTVV.

This clone appeared a few times. This rearrangement joins TRBV7-2 to TRBJ2-1; the match to TRBD2 covers 9 bases. The V gene end was trimmed by 2 bases and the J gene end by 10 bases; junction bases not matched to a gene: 9. Germline-derived CDR1 and CDR2 are SGHTA and FQGNSA. The CDR3 has 15 residues. Written as DNA, the CDR3 is TGTGCCAGCAGCTTAAAGGCGGGAGGGCCGGGGGAGCAGTTCTTC. Translation gives CASSLKAGGPGEQFF.

The chain combines TRBV7-9 with TRBJ2-3; D gene unclear. This CDR3 comprises 15 residues. Between the trimmed V and J ends, which lost 2 bases and 3 bases, there was a span of 12 bases. Germline CDR1 reads SEHNR; CDR2 reads FQNEAQ (reference sequence). This CDR3 is CASSLLGQQTDTQYF. The DNA of the CDR3 is TGTGCCAGCAGCTTACTCGGCCAGCAGACAGATACGCAGTATTTT.

The chain joins TRBV5-1 to TRBJ2-7, with D possibly matching TRBD1 (5 bases). The CDR3 runs to 12 residues. Germline V gene lookup returns CDR1 SGHRS and CDR2 YFSETQ. V lost 2 bases and J lost 7, with 10 bases in between. DNA for the CDR3: TGCGCCAGCAGCTTAGAGCGACAGGAGCAGTACTTC. Translation: CASSLERQEQYF.